Below, 7 T cell receptor beta chains from the same sample are listed, as sequenced in a study of siplizumab effects on memory and regulatory T cells. Measured with immunoSEQ multiplex PCR; TCRdb has only the in-frame clones, and not every one. The sample includes some 100,000 clones, less than 95% of them seen just once. The source material was non-Treg CD4+ T cells sorted from blood. These receptors all come from a human donor in good health.

This rearrangement joins TRBV19 to TRBJ1-2, with 8 bases aligning to TRBD1. The CDR3 is made up of 16 amino acids. After removal of 6 bases from V and 4 bases from J, the junction contained 13 bases not matched to a gene. Per the germline V gene, CDR1 is LNHDA and CDR2 is SQIVND (reference sequence). The CDR3 coding sequence is TGTGCCAGTAGGGGACCAGGGGGCGATTACTTCTATGGCTACACCTTC. Translating it yields CASRGPGGDYFYGYTF.

The chain combines TRBV19 with TRBJ2-7; D may be TRBD2 (5 bases). The V end was cut by 3 bases, the J end by 2 bases, with 17 bases between. Germline V gene sequence: CDR1 LNHDA, CDR2 SQIVND (reference sequence). The CDR3 loop spans 16 amino acids. The CDR3 nucleotides read TGTGCCAGTAGTATCTCTGGGCAGAGGGAAACCTACGAGCAGTACTTC. Translated, it gives CASSISGQRETYEQYF.

V and J are TRBV6-5 and TRBJ2-3; a possible D gene is TRBD2 (6 bases). With 4 bases removed from V and 4 bases from J, the gap between germline ends came to 15 bases. This CDR3 has 15 residues. Germline assignment: CDR1 MNHEY and CDR2 SVGAGI. CDR3 bases: TGTGCCAGCAGTTCCGGGAGACTTGGGGCAGATACGCAGTATTTT. Encoded protein: CASSSGRLGADTQYF.

This chain uses TRBV4-2 with TRBJ2-1, with 9 bases fitting TRBD2. The CDR3 runs 17 residues. From germline, CDR1 is LGHNA and CDR2 YNFKEQ. V was clipped by 0 bases and J by 8 bases; unmatched bases: 11. Here the CDR3 DNA reads TGTGCCAGCAGCCAAGAGGAGAGTGCGGGAGGGGGCTATGAGCAGTTCTTC. Translating it yields CASSQEESAGGGYEQFF.

This clone was found a few times. The chain has TRBV7-9 and TRBJ1-4; a weak D match, TRBD1 (5 bases). In germline, CDR1 is SEHNR, CDR2 FQNEAQ (reference sequence). V was trimmed by 10 bases and J by 5 bases, leaving 17 bases between them. The CDR3 totals 14 residues. CDR3 protein: CATTTGDGNEKLFF. CDR3 bases: TGTGCCACCACTACGGGGGACGGGAATGAAAAACTGTTTTTT.

The chain joins TRBV7-8 to TRBJ2-2; 8 bases match TRBD2. The V segment lost 0 bases and the J segment 6 bases; nucleotides outside the gene matches: 6. Germline V gene lookup returns CDR1 SGHVS and CDR2 FQNEAQ. This CDR3 comprises 16 residues. The DNA for the CDR3 is TGTGCCAGCAGCTTAGCGGGGACTAGTGTTCCCGGGGAGCTGTTTTTT. Translating gives CASSLAGTSVPGELFF.

This rearrangement joins TRBV28 to TRBJ2-5, with D unresolved. The length of the CDR3 is 13 residues. Trimming shortened V by 2 bases and J by 5 bases, and 9 bases separated the two germline ends. Per germline, CDR1 MDHEN and CDR2 SYDVKM. As DNA, the CDR3 is TGTGCCAGCAGTTTAACACCTGGGGAGACCCAGTACTTC. Translating gives CASSLTPGETQYF.